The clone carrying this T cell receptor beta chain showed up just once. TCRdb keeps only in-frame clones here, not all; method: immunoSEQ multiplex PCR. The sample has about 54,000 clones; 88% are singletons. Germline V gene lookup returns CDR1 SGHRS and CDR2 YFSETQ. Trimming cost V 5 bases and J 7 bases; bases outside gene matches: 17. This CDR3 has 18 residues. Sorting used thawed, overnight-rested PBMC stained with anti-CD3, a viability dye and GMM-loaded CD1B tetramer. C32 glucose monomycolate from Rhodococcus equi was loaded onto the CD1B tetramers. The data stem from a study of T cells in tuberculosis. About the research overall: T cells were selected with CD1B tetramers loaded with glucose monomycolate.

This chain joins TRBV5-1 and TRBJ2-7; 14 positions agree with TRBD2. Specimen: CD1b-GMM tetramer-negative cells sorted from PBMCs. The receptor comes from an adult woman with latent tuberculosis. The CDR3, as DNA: TGCGCCAGCAGACCCGGGACTAGCGGGAGTAGGGGGGCCTGGGAGCAGTACTTC. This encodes CASRPGTSGSRGAWEQYF. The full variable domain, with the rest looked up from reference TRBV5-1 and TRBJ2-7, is KAGVTQTPRYLIKTRGQQVTLSCSPISGHRSVSWYQQTPGQGLQFLFEYFSETQRNKGNFPGRFSGRQFSNSRSEMNVSTLELGDSALYLCASRPGTSGSRGAWEQYFGPGTRLTVT.